A single sample is the source of the 32 T cell receptor beta chains below, sequenced in a study of control samples from healthy donors and cancer patients. Here immunoSEQ multiplex PCR was the method, and the copy in TCRdb shows in-frame clones only, minus some. The sample yields approximately 90,000 clones, roughly 93% seen once. Source material: blood. The receptors shown here come from a woman aged 25 to 39 in good health.

This rearrangement joins TRBV19 to TRBJ1-2, with 11 bases matching TRBD1. Germline V gene sequence: CDR1 LNHDA, CDR2 SQIVND (reference sequence). With 7 bases clipped from V and 1 base from J, the junction kept 8 bases outside the gene matches. This CDR3 has 16 residues. Written as DNA, the CDR3 is TGTGCCAGTAACGGACAGGGGGCATTCAATAACTATGGCTACACCTTC. Protein sequence: CASNGQGAFNNYGYTF.

The chain employs TRBV28 and TRBJ1-2, with a weak D call TRBD1 (5 bases). This CDR3 region has 13 residues. Germline V gene lookup returns CDR1 MDHEN and CDR2 SYDVKM. Trimming shortened V by 4 bases and J by 5 bases, and 11 bases separated the two germline ends. The DNA for the CDR3 is TGTGCCAGCAGTTCCCTAGGGGTGTATGGCTACACCTTC. This gives the protein CASSSLGVYGYTF.

This rearrangement joins TRBV19 to TRBJ1-5, with D tentatively TRBD1 (5 bases). Trimming removed 5 bases at V and 2 bases at J, with 19 bases between. The germline V gene has CDR1 LNHDA and CDR2 SQIVND (reference sequence). The CDR3 has 17 residues. CDR3 residues: CASSAYRRVRGNQPQHF. The CDR3 DNA is TGTGCCAGTAGTGCCTATCGCAGGGTACGGGGCAATCAGCCCCAGCATTTT.

The chain recombines TRBV7-9 with TRBJ2-1; TRBD2 matches 13 bases. Germline CDR1 SEHNR, CDR2 FQNEAQ (reference sequence). The CDR3 consists of 16 residues. V dropped 2 bases and J dropped 7; count of bases not matched to a gene: 5. CDR3 nucleotide sequence: TGTGCCAGCAGCTTACTCAGGACTAGCGGGAGAAATGAGCAGTTCTTC. It codes for CASSLLRTSGRNEQFF. Full variable domain (rest looked up from reference TRBV7-9 and TRBJ2-1): DTGVSQNPRHKITKRGQNVTFRCDPISEHNRLYWYRQTLGQGPEFLTYFQNEAQLEKSRLLSDRFSAERPKGSFSTLEIQRTEQGDSAMYLCASSLLRTSGRNEQFFGPGTRLTVL.

This sequence joins TRBV7-3 and TRBJ2-3; D unresolved. Trimming took 3 bases from V and 2 from J, leaving 0 bases between them. CDR1 and CDR2 from the germline V gene are SGHTA and FQGTGA. This CDR3 region has 11 residues. CDR3 sequence (DNA): TGTGCCAGCAGCTTCACAGATACGCAGTATTTT. It is translated as CASSFTDTQYF. Full variable domain (remainder filled in from reference TRBV7-3 and TRBJ2-3): GAGVSQTPSNKVTEKGKYVELRCDPISGHTALYWYRQSLGQGPEFLIYFQGTGAADDSGLPNDRFFAVRPEGSVSTLKIQRTERGDSAVYLCASSFTDTQYFGPGTRLTVL.

The V gene is TRBV29-1, the J gene TRBJ2-6; maybe TRBD1 (6 bases). This CDR3 region has 15 residues. Germline V gene lookup returns CDR1 SQVTM and CDR2 ANQGSEA. Between the trimmed V and J ends, which lost 7 bases and 1 base, there was a span of 14 bases. CDR3 sequence: CSAEVQGSGANVLTF. DNA of the CDR3: TGCAGCGCCGAGGTCCAGGGGTCTGGGGCCAACGTCCTGACTTTC.

This rearrangement joins TRBV19 to TRBJ1-1; D not resolved. Germline V gene lookup returns CDR1 LNHDA and CDR2 SQIVND (reference sequence). V was clipped by 7 bases and J by 0 bases, with 12 bases between them. The CDR3 is made up of 14 amino acids. The DNA of the CDR3 is TGTGCCAGTACCATTCGGGGAGTGAACACTGAAGCTTTCTTT. Its translation: CASTIRGVNTEAFF.

This chain uses TRBV19 with TRBJ2-3; TRBD1 agrees at 12 bases. The CDR3 spans 18 residues. Trimming at V came to 2 bases and at J to 8 bases, leaving 14 bases not matched to a gene. Germline CDR1 and CDR2: LNHDA and SQIVND (reference sequence). CDR3 in DNA: TGTGCCAGTAGTATACAGCTCGCGGGGACAGGGGGCTTGGGTACGCAGTATTTT. It specifies CASSIQLAGTGGLGTQYF.

The rearrangement links TRBV5-1 to TRBJ2-1; the match to TRBD2 covers 7 bases. There are 16 residues in the CDR3. Germline CDR1 is SGHRS and CDR2 is YFSETQ. V lost 2 bases to trimming and J lost 9 bases; unmatched junction nucleotides: 14. The CDR3 reads CASSLVGLAVTGEQFF. The CDR3 nucleotides are TGCGCCAGCAGCTTAGTCGGTCTAGCGGTGACGGGTGAGCAGTTCTTC.

This clone was counted a few times. V and J are TRBV29-1 and TRBJ1-2; 10 positions match TRBD1. Per the germline V gene, CDR1 is SQVTM and CDR2 is ANQGSEA. The CDR3 has 17 residues. After removal of 0 bases from V and 2 bases from J, the junction contained 9 bases not matched to a gene. CDR3 in amino acids: CSVEDRDRGRINYGYTF. DNA of the CDR3: TGCAGCGTTGAAGATCGAGACAGGGGGCGCATAAACTATGGCTACACCTTC.

The chain carries TRBV28 and TRBJ2-1, with 8 bases aligning to TRBD2. Trimming at V came to 7 bases and at J to 4 bases, leaving 9 bases not matched to a gene. Germline lookup yields CDR1 MDHEN and CDR2 SYDVKM. The CDR3 contains 15 residues. The CDR3 region has the DNA TGTGCCAGCACCAAAGCGGGGGAAAGATACAATGAGCAGTTCTTC. Its translation: CASTKAGERYNEQFF.

This rearrangement joins TRBV7-9 to TRBJ2-5; D is undetermined. The CDR3 has 14 residues. Germline CDR1 is SEHNR and CDR2 is FQNEAQ (reference sequence). V was pared by 0 bases and J by 5 bases, with 10 bases between. The chain's CDR3 is CASSLATPPETQYF. CDR3 in DNA: TGTGCCAGCAGCTTAGCGACTCCTCCGGAGACCCAGTACTTC.

The chain joins TRBV9 to TRBJ2-7; TRBD2 might be the D (6 bases). Deletions cut 0 bases from V and 3 bases from J, with 7 bases between. The CDR3 length is 13 residues. Per germline, CDR1 SGDLS and CDR2 YYNGEE. Here the CDR3 DNA reads TGTGCCAGCAGCGTAGGGGACTTCTACGAGCAGTACTTC. Translating it yields CASSVGDFYEQYF.

This sequence joins TRBV18 and TRBJ2-7; tentatively, D is TRBD1 or TRBD2 (5 bases each). The ends were cut back, 3 bases at V and 4 bases at J, with 7 bases in the middle. In germline, CDR1 is KGHSH, CDR2 LQKENI. The CDR3 spans 12 residues. The CDR3 bases are TGTGCCAGCTCACCGGGGACGTACGAGCAGTACTTC. Its translation: CASSPGTYEQYF.

DNA of the CDR3: TGCGCCAGCAGCTCAACTGGACAGGCCCGAGGGGTTGAGCAGTTCTTC. Translated, it gives CASSSTGQARGVEQFF. The chain combines TRBV5-1 with TRBJ2-1, with TRBD1 matching 7 bases. The CDR3 contains 16 residues. V was pared by 3 bases and J by 9 bases, with 15 bases of the junction left unmatched. Germline CDR1 SGHRS, CDR2 YFSETQ.

This clone was observed once. The chain couples TRBV19 to TRBJ1-5; 7 bases agree with TRBD1. V shed 4 bases and J 1 base; nucleotides not matched to a gene: 13. Germline V gene lookup returns CDR1 LNHDA and CDR2 SQIVND (reference sequence). CDR3 size: 18 residues. CDR3 sequence reads: CASSTPDRDRLSNQPQHF. The CDR3 DNA reads as TGTGCCAGTAGTACCCCCGACAGGGATCGGTTAAGCAATCAGCCCCAGCATTTT.

V usage is TRBV19 and J usage is TRBJ2-1; no reliable D call. V gave up 3 bases and J gave up 7 bases, with 13 bases separating them. The CDR3 loop spans 14 amino acids. Germline-derived CDR1 and CDR2 are LNHDA and SQIVND (reference sequence). The CDR3, as DNA: TGTGCCAGTAGTATCCAGAGACGGCTTAATGAGCAGTTCTTC. Its protein is CASSIQRRLNEQFF.

DNA of the CDR3: TGTGCCAGTAGTATAGTAGACAGAGAGGTCTACACCTTC. It yields the protein CASSIVDREVYTF. The gene calls are TRBV19 and TRBJ1-2, with D perhaps matching TRBD1 (5 bases). The germline V gene has CDR1 LNHDA and CDR2 SQIVND (reference sequence). V lost 1 base and J lost 10, with 13 bases in between. The CDR3 spans 13 residues.

The gene calls are TRBV5-1 and TRBJ1-4; TRBD1 matches at 8 bases. The CDR3 covers 14 residues. The ends lost 3 bases at V and 7 bases at J; junction bases unmatched: 5. CDR1 and CDR2 from the germline V gene are SGHRS and YFSETQ. CDR3 amino acids: CASSYGTGGEKLFF. The DNA of the CDR3 is TGCGCCAGCAGCTACGGGACAGGAGGTGAAAAACTGTTTTTT.

This chain uses TRBV25-1 with TRBJ1-2, with a possible D match to TRBD1 (6 bases). The CDR3 contains 15 residues. Trimming took off 2 bases at V and 6 bases at J, with 16 bases between the two ends. Germline V CDR1 and CDR2: MGHDK, SYGVNS. The CDR3 nucleotides are TGTGCCAGCAGTGAAATAGGGGCCAGGGGCGATGGCTACACCTTC. This codes for CASSEIGARGDGYTF.

This rearrangement joins TRBV5-1 to TRBJ1-1, with D perhaps TRBD1 (6 bases). V was trimmed by 5 bases and J by 4 bases, leaving 15 bases between them. Germline assignment: CDR1 SGHRS and CDR2 YFSETQ. This CDR3 spans 14 amino acids. The CDR3 region has the DNA TGCGCCAGCAGGGACTCGACAGGACTCACTGAAGCTTTCTTT. Protein sequence: CASRDSTGLTEAFF.

V is TRBV7-6 and J is TRBJ2-1; no firm D call. Between the trimmed V and J ends, which lost 0 bases and 1 base, there was a span of 22 bases. Germline values: CDR1 SGHVS, CDR2 FNYEAQ. This CDR3 region has 20 residues. CDR3 residues: CASSLAHHSRTDVSYNEQFF. CDR3 bases: TGTGCCAGCAGCTTAGCGCATCATTCAAGGACCGACGTGTCCTACAATGAGCAGTTCTTC. Complete variable domain (other parts from reference TRBV7-6 and TRBJ2-1): GAGVSQSPRYKVTKRGQDVALRCDPISGHVSLYWYRQALGQGPEFLTYFNYEAQQDKSGLPNDRFSAERPEGSISTLTIQRTEQRDSAMYRCASSLAHHSRTDVSYNEQFFGPGTRLTVL.

The rearrangement uses TRBV3-1 (or the pseudogene TRBV3-2) and TRBJ2-3; no firm D call. The CDR3 is made up of 14 amino acids. Germline-derived CDR1 and CDR2 are LGHDT and YNNKEL (reference sequence). The V end lost 2 bases, the J end lost 3 bases, and 9 bases lay between the germline ends. CDR3 amino acids: CASSQMSPTDTQYF. The CDR3 nucleotides read TGTGCCAGCAGCCAAATGTCCCCTACAGATACGCAGTATTTT.

The chain links TRBV15 to TRBJ2-6, with D possibly matching TRBD1 (8 bases). The CDR3 sequence is 18 residues long. V shed 3 bases and J shed 3 bases, with 18 bases lying between them. The V gene's germline CDR1 is LNHNV and CDR2 YYDKDF (reference sequence). The CDR3 bases are TGTGCCACCAGCAGCCCCGGACAGGGAGGGGATGGGGCCAACGTCCTGACTTTC. Amino acids: CATSSPGQGGDGANVLTF. Together with reference TRBV15 and TRBJ2-6, the CDR3 gives the full variable domain: DAMVIQNPRYQVTQFGKPVTLSCSQTLNHNVMYWYQQKSSQAPKLLFHYYDKDFNNEADTPDNFQSRRPNTSFCFLDIRSPGLGDTAMYLCATSSPGQGGDGANVLTFGAGSRLTVL.

The chain couples TRBV3-1 (or the pseudogene TRBV3-2) to TRBJ2-1; no firm D call. Trimming removed 1 base from V and 9 bases from J, with 10 bases in between. This CDR3 is 13 amino acids long. Germline loops: CDR1 LGHDT, CDR2 YNNKEL (reference sequence). This chain's CDR3 is CASSQARDLEQFF. CDR3 nucleotides: TGTGCCAGCAGCCAAGCTAGGGATCTTGAGCAGTTCTTC.

This chain joins TRBV7-9 and TRBJ1-4, with D maybe TRBD1 (5 bases). This CDR3 is built from 15 residues. From germline, CDR1 is SEHNR and CDR2 FQNEAQ (reference sequence). Trimming removed 2 bases at V and 1 base at J, with 8 bases between. CDR3: CASSLYRGTNEKLFF. The CDR3, as DNA: TGTGCCAGCAGCTTATATAGGGGAACTAATGAAAAACTGTTTTTT.

The chain links TRBV10-1 to TRBJ2-2; TRBD1 might be the D (6 bases). Germline V gene lookup returns CDR1 WNHNN and CDR2 SYGVQD (reference sequence). The CDR3 sequence is 14 residues long. Trimming removed 2 bases from V and 7 bases from J, with 11 bases in between. CDR3 sequence: CASSETTGGGELFF. The DNA of the CDR3 is TGCGCCAGCAGTGAGACGACAGGAGGCGGGGAGCTGTTTTTT.

This chain connects TRBV11-2 to TRBJ2-1, with TRBD2 as a possible D gene (8 bases). The CDR3 extends over 19 amino acids. Trimming pared 1 base from V and 3 bases from J, leaving 22 bases between. The V gene's germline CDR1 is SGHAT and CDR2 FQNNGV. The CDR3 protein is CASSLGDRVVLADYNEQFF. In nucleotides, the CDR3 is TGTGCCAGCAGCTTAGGAGACAGGGTCGTACTAGCGGACTACAATGAGCAGTTCTTC.

The rearrangement joins TRBV6-5 to TRBJ2-7; possibly TRBD2 for D (6 bases). Trimming removed 5 bases at V and 2 bases at J, with 16 bases between. Germline assignment: CDR1 MNHEY and CDR2 SVGAGI. The CDR3 spans 15 residues. This chain's CDR3 is CASSMGSGRTYEQYF. CDR3 nucleotides: TGTGCCAGCAGTATGGGTAGCGGACGCACCTACGAGCAGTACTTC.

In this sample, this clone turned up a few times. The gene calls are TRBV10-2 and TRBJ2-2; no clear D. Germline-derived CDR1 and CDR2 are WSHSY and SAAADI. The CDR3 is 15 amino acids. V lost 3 bases, J lost 3 bases, and 11 bases lay in between. CDR3 residues: CASSDARRYTGELFF. The CDR3 DNA is TGCGCCAGCAGTGATGCCAGGAGATACACCGGGGAGCTGTTTTTT.

The CDR3, as DNA: TGCGCCAGCTCCGCCTTGGGGGGGCGGAGCGAGCAGTACTTC. It specifies CASSALGGRSEQYF. The chain uses TRBV10-2 and TRBJ2-7; D possibly corresponds to TRBD2 (7 bases). This CDR3 has 14 amino acids. Deletions cut 8 bases from V and 6 bases from J, with 20 bases between. The germline V gene has CDR1 WSHSY and CDR2 SAAADI.

V gene TRBV7-9 combines with J gene TRBJ2-3, with D hard to call. V was shortened by 1 base and J by 6 bases, with 17 bases between the two germline ends. Germline assignment: CDR1 SEHNR and CDR2 FQNEAQ (reference sequence). This CDR3 is 16 amino acids long. CDR3 DNA sequence: TGTGCCAGCAGCTTAGGGCCGATAATAGGTGAGGATACGCAGTATTTT. Amino acids: CASSLGPIIGEDTQYF.